The 23 T cell receptor beta chains below were found in one sample sequenced in a study of blood T cell repertoires in COVID-19. Data came from immunoSEQ multiplex PCR; TCRdb stores just in-frame clones and leaves some out. The table includes roughly 340,000 clones, about 87% detected once. The sample comprised PBMCs or T cells enriched from blood (not recorded which). These receptors were collected from a man aged 35 to 55 in a cohort exposed to, infected with or recovered from COVID-19 (not recorded which).

The chain employs TRBV7-2 and TRBJ1-6, with 8 bases fitting TRBD1. J lost 8 bases, V lost 4 bases, and 7 bases had no gene match. From germline, CDR1 is SGHTA and CDR2 FQGNSA. The CDR3 consists of 15 residues. The CDR3 reads CASSSRQGRDSPLHF. CDR3 DNA sequence: TGTGCCAGCAGCTCCCGACAGGGGAGGGATTCACCCCTCCACTTT.

This sequence joins TRBV7-9 and TRBJ2-5, with 12 positions matching TRBD1. The CDR3 spans 16 residues. Germline CDR1 reads SEHNR; CDR2 reads FQNEAQ (reference sequence). The V gene end was trimmed by 4 bases and the J gene end by 9 bases; junction bases not matched to a gene: 12. The CDR3 nucleotides read TGTGCCAGCAGCTCGTTCCCGGGACAGGGGGCTGCGGCCCAGTACTTC. This codes for CASSSFPGQGAAAQYF. The full variable domain, completed using reference TRBV7-9 and TRBJ2-5, is DTGVSQNPRHKITKRGQNVTFRCDPISEHNRLYWYRQTLGQGPEFLTYFQNEAQLEKSRLLSDRFSAERPKGSFSTLEIQRTEQGDSAMYLCASSSFPGQGAAAQYFGPGTRLLVL.

The chain joins TRBV28 to TRBJ2-3; 10 nucleotides line up with TRBD2. From germline, CDR1 is MDHEN and CDR2 SYDVKM. Losses at the gene ends were 2 bases for V and 1 base for J; bases not matched to a gene: 6. The CDR3 totals 17 residues. The CDR3 region is CASSLPLAGDGTDTQYF. The CDR3 DNA follows: TGTGCCAGCAGTTTACCCCTAGCGGGAGACGGCACAGATACGCAGTATTTT.

The V gene is TRBV9, the J gene TRBJ2-3; 9 nucleotides match TRBD2. The CDR3 covers 15 residues. Germline V gives CDR1 SGDLS, CDR2 YYNGEE. Trimming removed 7 bases from V and 1 base from J; junction bases left unmatched: 7. The CDR3 coding sequence is TGTGCCAGCGGTTACTTAGCGGGAGGCACAGATACGCAGTATTTT. This encodes CASGYLAGGTDTQYF.

V is TRBV6-6 and J is TRBJ1-4, with 8 bases matching TRBD1. Germline trimming cut 2 bases from V and 4 bases from J; bases unmatched to any gene: 6. CDR1 and CDR2 from the germline V gene are MNHNY and SVGAGI (reference sequence). CDR3 length: 16 residues. The CDR3 bases are TGTGCCAGCAGTTACATAGGGGGACAGGATAATGAAAAACTGTTTTTT. Amino acid sequence: CASSYIGGQDNEKLFF.

This clone was observed a few times. Other nucleotide sequences in the sample specify the same CDR3. The chain joins TRBV7-2 to TRBJ1-4; TRBD1 matches at 9 bases. Germline loops: CDR1 SGHTA, CDR2 FQGNSA. The CDR3 length is 14 residues. The J segment lost 5 bases and the V segment lost 5 bases, leaving 3 bases of the junction unmatched. The CDR3 region has the DNA TGTGCCAGCAGCCCCGACAGGGGGAATGAAAAACTGTTTTTT. Its translation: CASSPDRGNEKLFF.

The genes are TRBV3-1 (or the pseudogene TRBV3-2) and TRBJ2-3, with 9 positions matching TRBD2. J gave up 0 bases and V 2 bases, and 3 bases lay outside the gene matches. The germline CDR1 and CDR2 sequences are LGHDT and YNNKEL (reference sequence). The CDR3 length is 16 residues. CDR3: CASSQRLAESTDTQYF. DNA for the CDR3: TGTGCCAGCAGCCAACGACTAGCGGAGAGCACAGATACGCAGTATTTT.

V is TRBV6-5 and J is TRBJ2-7; TRBD1 matches 8 bases. CDR3 length: 14 residues. V shed 5 bases, J shed 4 bases, and the junction held 7 bases outside the gene matches. Germline V gene sequence: CDR1 MNHEY, CDR2 SVGAGI. CDR3 nucleotides: TGTGCCAGCAGTAGGGACAGGATGCTGTACGAGCAGTACTTC. It is translated as CASSRDRMLYEQYF.

The chain employs TRBV28 and TRBJ2-5; 10 bases are a match to TRBD2. CDR1 and CDR2 from the germline V gene are MDHEN and SYDVKM. The CDR3 length is 15 residues. With 5 bases clipped from V and 5 bases from J, the junction kept 8 bases outside the gene matches. The CDR3 nucleotides read TGTGCCAGCAGTGAGCCTAGCGGGAGATCTGAGACCCAGTACTTC. The encoded protein is CASSEPSGRSETQYF.

V gene TRBV5-8 combines with J gene TRBJ1-5; D gene uncertain. This CDR3 is 15 amino acids long. The germline CDR1 and CDR2 sequences are SGHTS and YDEGEE. V lost 0 bases and J lost 6, with 13 bases in between. CDR3 DNA sequence: TGTGCCAGCAGCTTGGCCGTGTCCGGGAGTCAGCCCCAGCATTTT. Protein: CASSLAVSGSQPQHF.

There are a few counts of this clone. The chain is built from TRBV15 and TRBJ1-4, with 8 bases that match TRBD1. The V segment lost 9 bases and the J segment 0 bases; nucleotides outside the gene matches: 9. The CDR3 loop spans 16 amino acids. CDR1 LNHNV and CDR2 YYDKDF come from the germline V gene (reference sequence). CDR3 loop: CATGDRGRPTNEKLFF. The CDR3 region has the DNA TGTGCCACTGGCGACAGGGGTCGGCCAACTAATGAAAAACTGTTTTTT.

The V gene is TRBV6-2 or TRBV6-3, the J gene TRBJ2-7; 7 nucleotides match TRBD1. The germline gives CDR1 MNHEY, CDR2 SVGEGT. V was clipped by 2 bases and J by 0 bases; unmatched bases: 7. CDR3 length: 16 residues. The CDR3 here is CASSYPQTGSSYEQYF. The CDR3 DNA reads as TGTGCCAGCAGTTACCCGCAGACAGGGAGCTCCTACGAGCAGTACTTC.

The rearrangement links TRBV12-5 to TRBJ2-7; 7 bases map to TRBD2. With 3 bases clipped from V and 2 bases from J, the junction kept 10 bases outside the gene matches. The length of the CDR3 is 16 residues. CDR1 is LGHNT, CDR2 FRNRAP, per germline. Here the CDR3 DNA reads TGTGCTAGTGGTTTACCTCGGGGCGGGACTACCTACGAGCAGTACTTC. Protein: CASGLPRGGTTYEQYF. Complete variable domain (other parts from reference TRBV12-5 and TRBJ2-7): DARVTQTPRHKVTEMGQEVTMRCQPILGHNTVFWYRQTMMQGLELLAYFRNRAPLDDSGMPKDRFSAEMPDATLATLKIQPSEPRDSAVYFCASGLPRGGTTYEQYFGPGTRLTVT.

V is TRBV30 and J is TRBJ1-1; 9 bases match TRBD1. Germline V lookup: CDR1 GTSNPN, CDR2 SVGIG (reference sequence). Trimming took 7 bases from V and 5 from J; bases not matched to a gene: 8. This CDR3 has 13 amino acids. The CDR3 region has the DNA TGTGCCTCTAGGGGGACAGGGAGAACTGAAGCTTTCTTT. Its translation: CASRGTGRTEAFF.

The V call is TRBV9, the J call TRBJ1-6; TRBD1 matches 8 bases. This CDR3 has 15 residues. V was pared by 3 bases and J by 8 bases, with 7 bases of the junction left unmatched. CDR1 is SGDLS and CDR2 is YYNGEE in the germline V gene. The CDR3 here is CASSAQTGVDSPLHF. In DNA, the CDR3 is TGTGCCAGCAGCGCCCAGACAGGGGTGGATTCACCCCTCCACTTT.

J is TRBJ2-7 and V is TRBV28; D gene ambiguous. The V end was cut by 3 bases, the J end by 6 bases, with 6 bases between. The CDR3 totals 11 residues. Germline V gene data show CDR1 as MDHEN and CDR2 as SYDVKM. Here the CDR3 reads CASSFLSEQYF. As DNA, the CDR3 is TGTGCCAGCAGTTTTCTCTCCGAGCAGTACTTC. The full variable domain, its missing parts supplied by reference TRBV28 and TRBJ2-7, is DVKVTQSSRYLVKRTGEKVFLECVQDMDHENMFWYRQDPGLGLRLIYFSYDVKMKEKGDIPEGYSVSREKKERFSLILESASTNQTSMYLCASSFLSEQYFGPGTRLTVT.

The chain uses TRBV4-1 and TRBJ2-1; TRBD1 might be the D (5 bases). V lost 1 base and J lost 1, with 11 bases in between. CDR3 length: 16 residues. Germline CDR1 is MGHRA and CDR2 is YSYEKL. CDR3 residues: CASSQAGQGSYNEQFF. The CDR3 nucleotides are TGCGCCAGCAGCCAAGCCGGGCAGGGATCCTACAATGAGCAGTTCTTC.

This sequence joins TRBV3-1 (or the pseudogene TRBV3-2) and TRBJ1-2; TRBD1 matches at 8 bases. Germline V lookup: CDR1 LGHDT, CDR2 YNNKEL (reference sequence). V was clipped by 3 bases and J by 7 bases; unmatched bases: 4. The CDR3 length is 13 residues. The CDR3 spells CASSQGQVGGYTF. CDR3 bases: TGTGCCAGCAGCCAGGGACAGGTCGGTGGCTACACCTTC.

This rearrangement joins TRBV10-3 to TRBJ2-3; 14 bases map to TRBD2. Germline V CDR1 and CDR2: ENHRY, SYGVKD. CDR3 length equals 17 residues. Trimming cost V 6 bases and J 2 bases; bases outside gene matches: 7. For the CDR3, the DNA is TGTGCCATCAGGCCGGGACTAGCGGGAGACTACACAGATACGCAGTATTTT. Translating gives CAIRPGLAGDYTDTQYF.

This sequence joins TRBV7-9 and TRBJ2-1; 7 bases fit TRBD1. CDR3 length equals 14 residues. Germline lookup yields CDR1 SEHNR and CDR2 FQNEAQ (reference sequence). V lost 8 bases and J lost 8; bases outside the gene matches: 12. The CDR3, as DNA: TGTGCCAGCTTTTTGCAGGGGGTGGTGGATGAGCAGTTCTTC. Residues: CASFLQGVVDEQFF.

The chain couples TRBV19 to TRBJ1-2; 7 bases map to TRBD1. This CDR3 spans 14 amino acids. With V trimmed by 7 bases and J by 3 bases, 8 bases remained unmatched. Germline lookup yields CDR1 LNHDA and CDR2 SQIVND (reference sequence). In DNA, the CDR3 is TGTGCCAGTAATTCTCGGGACAGATACTATGGCTACACCTTC. Amino acid sequence: CASNSRDRYYGYTF.

V is TRBV7-9 and J is TRBJ2-1, with D hard to call. CDR1 is SEHNR and CDR2 is FQNEAQ in the germline V gene (reference sequence). V lost 5 bases, J lost 5 bases, and 7 bases lay in between. This CDR3 region has 12 residues. CDR3 loop: CASSPPDNEQFF. For the CDR3, the DNA is TGTGCCAGCAGCCCCCCAGACAATGAGCAGTTCTTC. Using reference TRBV7-9 and TRBJ2-1 for the parts outside the CDR3, the full variable domain is DTGVSQNPRHKITKRGQNVTFRCDPISEHNRLYWYRQTLGQGPEFLTYFQNEAQLEKSRLLSDRFSAERPKGSFSTLEIQRTEQGDSAMYLCASSPPDNEQFFGPGTRLTVL.

The V call is TRBV19, the J call TRBJ2-3; 7 nucleotides line up with TRBD1. Per the germline V gene, CDR1 is LNHDA and CDR2 is SQIVND (reference sequence). CDR3 length: 13 amino acids. V dropped 10 bases and J dropped 2; count of bases not matched to a gene: 6. The CDR3 DNA reads as TGTGCCACCCAGACAGGGTCCACAGATACGCAGTATTTT. It is translated as CATQTGSTDTQYF. Combining the CDR3 with reference TRBV19 and TRBJ2-3 gives the whole variable domain DGGITQSPKYLFRKEGQNVTLSCEQNLNHDAMYWYRQDPGQGLRLIYYSQIVNDFQKGDIAEGYSVSREKKESFPLTVTSAQKNPTAFYLCATQTGSTDTQYFGPGTRLTVL.